The 27 T cell receptor beta chains below were found in one sample sequenced in a study of T cell responses to AZD1222 COVID-19 vaccine (dated by TCRdb to the early 2020s). Libraries came from the immunoSEQ multiplex PCR assay. TCRdb carries this immuneACCESS record with in-frame sequences only. Its versions omit some clonotypes, under half of them owing to an unresolved V gene in the studies checked, with the rest unexplained. The sample table lists about 130,000 clones, 87% of them with a count of one. The top ten clonotypes cover roughly 10% of the sample. The meaning of the sample's time point label: baseline before first vaccination. Sequenced here: peripheral blood, sampled on day 0 of AZD1222 vaccination. The receptors were sampled from an adult in good health.

The genes are TRBV6-5 and TRBJ1-1, with D possibly matching TRBD1 (5 bases). The CDR3 runs to 14 residues. V was clipped by 0 bases and J by 0 bases, with 5 bases between them. Germline loops: CDR1 MNHEY, CDR2 SVGAGI. The CDR3 region has the DNA TGTGCCAGCAGTTACTCGACAGTGAACACTGAAGCTTTCTTT. It yields the protein CASSYSTVNTEAFF.

The V call is TRBV5-6, the J call TRBJ1-1, with D perhaps matching TRBD1 (5 bases). V gave up 4 bases and J gave up 4 bases, with 14 bases separating them. The CDR3 consists of 14 residues. The V gene's germline CDR1 is SGHDT and CDR2 YYEEEE. Written as DNA, the CDR3 is TGTGCCAGCAGCCGGGGCCCGAGGGGCACTGAAGCTTTCTTT. Its protein is CASSRGPRGTEAFF. Together with reference TRBV5-6 and TRBJ1-1, the CDR3 gives the full variable domain: DAGVTQSPTHLIKTRGQQVTLRCSPKSGHDTVSWYQQALGQGPQFIFQYYEEEERQRGNFPDRFSGHQFPNYSSELNVNALLLGDSALYLCASSRGPRGTEAFFGQGTRLTVV.

This chain joins TRBV5-1 and TRBJ2-7; TRBD1 aligns across 7 bases. Germline V gives CDR1 SGHRS, CDR2 YFSETQ. V was clipped by 0 bases and J by 2 bases; unmatched bases: 2. The CDR3 has 14 residues. CDR3 in amino acids: CASSLGQGPYEQYF. CDR3 nucleotides: TGCGCCAGCAGCTTGGGACAGGGCCCCTACGAGCAGTACTTC.

The chain has TRBV10-2 and TRBJ2-1, with unresolved D. This CDR3 comprises 12 residues. Trimming removed 4 bases from V and 6 bases from J, with 7 bases in between. Looked up from germline, CDR1 is WSHSY and CDR2 is SAAADI. The CDR3 DNA reads TGCGCCAGCAGTGTGATCCTCAATGAGCAGTTCTTC. Its protein product is CASSVILNEQFF.

V is TRBV5-1 and J is TRBJ2-2; D unclear. The CDR3 has 14 amino acids. Trimming shortened V by 4 bases and J by 6 bases, and 13 bases separated the two germline ends. CDR1 and CDR2 from the germline V gene are SGHRS and YFSETQ. The CDR3, as DNA: TGCGCCAGCAGCCCCCCTGGTGGGGCCGGGGAGCTGTTTTTT. It specifies CASSPPGGAGELFF.

The chain carries TRBV2 and TRBJ1-4, with 9 bases identical to TRBD1. The CDR3 is 15 amino acids. CDR1 and CDR2 from the germline V gene are SNHLY and FYNNEI. The V and J ends lost 5 bases and 8 bases, in that order; junction bases with no gene match: 9. The chain's CDR3 is CASSRGDRVLEKLFF. DNA for the CDR3: TGTGCCAGCAGTCGGGGGGACAGGGTTTTGGAAAAACTGTTTTTT.

The rearrangement links TRBV14 to TRBJ2-7, with TRBD1 matching 9 bases. The CDR3 contains 13 residues. The V gene end was trimmed by 6 bases and the J gene end by 5 bases; junction bases not matched to a gene: 5. Germline-derived CDR1 and CDR2 are SGHDN and FVKESK. CDR3 sequence (DNA): TGTGCCAGCAGTCGGGACAGGGCAAACGAGCAGTACTTC. The encoded protein is CASSRDRANEQYF.

This chain joins TRBV12-5 and TRBJ2-7, with D hard to call. Trimming removed 7 bases at V and 2 bases at J, with 21 bases between. Per germline, CDR1 LGHNT and CDR2 FRNRAP. CDR3 length equals 16 residues. CDR3 in amino acids: CASDHPKRHGPYEQYF. CDR3 nucleotides: TGTGCTAGTGACCATCCAAAGCGCCACGGGCCCTACGAGCAGTACTTC.

The rearrangement links TRBV5-6 to TRBJ2-5; the D is unclear. CDR1 is SGHDT and CDR2 is YYEEEE in the germline V gene. Trimming stripped 3 bases from V and 3 bases from J, with 6 bases between. There are 12 residues in the CDR3. CDR3 in amino acids: CASSSNEETQYF. CDR3 nucleotide sequence: TGTGCCAGCAGCTCGAATGAAGAGACCCAGTACTTC.

In its sample, this clone was seen a few times. The V call is TRBV7-2, the J call TRBJ1-1; D unresolved. There are 14 residues in the CDR3. V was pared by 1 base and J by 3 bases, with 9 bases between. The germline gives CDR1 SGHTA, CDR2 FQGNSA. The CDR3 sequence: CASSLEQRDTEAFF. CDR3 nucleotides: TGTGCCAGCAGCTTAGAACAGAGGGACACTGAAGCTTTCTTT.

This clone came up a few times. The genes are TRBV2 and TRBJ2-5; 8 bases line up with TRBD1. There are 13 residues in the CDR3. The germline V gene has CDR1 SNHLY and CDR2 FYNNEI. V lost 11 bases, J lost 4 bases, and 9 bases stayed unmatched. The CDR3 loop is CAFLRGRGETQYF. The CDR3 coding sequence is TGTGCCTTCCTCAGGGGGCGGGGAGAGACCCAGTACTTC.

The CDR3: CASSLSGRGGNEQFF. The DNA for the CDR3 is TGTGCCAGCAGCTTAAGCGGGAGGGGAGGAAATGAGCAGTTCTTC. The chain has TRBV7-2 and TRBJ2-1; 10 bases fit TRBD2. The germline CDR1 and CDR2 sequences are SGHTA and FQGNSA. V was pared by 2 bases and J by 7 bases, with 5 bases of the junction left unmatched. The CDR3 consists of 15 residues.

The chain uses TRBV5-5 and TRBJ2-7, with 8 bases matching TRBD1. The CDR3 loop spans 16 amino acids. Germline trimming cut 5 bases from V and 0 bases from J; bases unmatched to any gene: 10. Germline V CDR1 and CDR2: SGHKS, YYEKEE (reference sequence). Written as DNA, the CDR3 is TGTGCCAGCAGTACGCGACAGGGGAAGAGCTCCTACGAGCAGTACTTC. Protein: CASSTRQGKSSYEQYF.

This chain uses TRBV28 with TRBJ2-7; weak D call: TRBD1 (6 bases). V lost 5 bases and J lost 3, with 8 bases in between. Germline CDR1 MDHEN, CDR2 SYDVKM. This CDR3 is built from 12 residues. The CDR3 spells CASSPDSYEQYF. The CDR3 nucleotides read TGTGCCAGCAGTCCGGACAGCTACGAGCAGTACTTC. Using reference TRBV28 and TRBJ2-7 for the parts outside the CDR3, the full variable domain is DVKVTQSSRYLVKRTGEKVFLECVQDMDHENMFWYRQDPGLGLRLIYFSYDVKMKEKGDIPEGYSVSREKKERFSLILESASTNQTSMYLCASSPDSYEQYFGPGTRLTVT.

In nucleotides, the CDR3 is TGTGCCAGCAGCTTGGCCGGGACTTCAAGCTCCTACAATGAGCAGTTCTTC. Translated: CASSLAGTSSSYNEQFF. The chain recombines TRBV5-6 with TRBJ2-1; possibly TRBD2 for D (6 bases). With 0 bases removed from V and 0 bases from J, the gap between germline ends came to 13 bases. The germline CDR1 and CDR2 sequences are SGHDT and YYEEEE. The CDR3 is 17 residues long. The whole variable domain, remainder taken from reference TRBV5-6 and TRBJ2-1, is DAGVTQSPTHLIKTRGQQVTLRCSPKSGHDTVSWYQQALGQGPQFIFQYYEEEERQRGNFPDRFSGHQFPNYSSELNVNALLLGDSALYLCASSLAGTSSSYNEQFFGPGTRLTVL.

The chain carries TRBV5-1 and TRBJ1-1; TRBD1 matches 11 bases. Unmatched junction bases numbered 2, after V lost 0 bases and J lost 1 base. The CDR3 loop spans 16 amino acids. Germline V gene lookup returns CDR1 SGHRS and CDR2 YFSETQ. CDR3 in amino acids: CASSLEGTGGNTEAFF. The CDR3 DNA is TGCGCCAGCAGCTTGGAAGGGACAGGGGGGAACACTGAAGCTTTCTTT.

The chain recombines TRBV10-3 with TRBJ2-5; D not resolved. Trimming removed 8 bases from V and 2 bases from J, with 12 bases in between. This CDR3 spans 13 amino acids. Germline lookup yields CDR1 ENHRY and CDR2 SYGVKD. CDR3 sequence (DNA): TGTGCCATCTCCCTGGACGGGCAAGAGACCCAGTACTTC. This encodes CAISLDGQETQYF.

The chain uses TRBV11-2 and TRBJ2-7; D is possibly TRBD1 (5 bases). CDR3 size: 14 residues. The ends were cut back, 4 bases at V and 11 bases at J, with 21 bases in the middle. Germline V gene data show CDR1 as SGHAT and CDR2 as FQNNGV. The CDR3: CASSSVTARQRKYF. The CDR3 nucleotides read TGTGCCAGCAGCTCGGTAACGGCTCGACAGAGGAAGTACTTC.

The chain's CDR3 is CSVVVRTGPQGYGYTF. DNA of the CDR3: TGCAGCGTTGTGGTGCGGACAGGCCCTCAGGGTTACGGCTACACCTTC. This sequence joins TRBV29-1 and TRBJ1-2; 7 bases map to TRBD1. CDR1 SQVTM and CDR2 ANQGSEA come from the germline V gene. CDR3 length equals 16 residues. Trimming at V came to 4 bases and at J to 8 bases, leaving 19 bases not matched to a gene.

V and J are TRBV28 and TRBJ1-1, with unresolved D. Per the germline V gene, CDR1 is MDHEN and CDR2 is SYDVKM. V was pared by 2 bases and J by 0 bases, with 10 bases between. The CDR3 runs 15 residues. The CDR3 spells CASSLPVGVNTEAFF. CDR3 coding DNA: TGTGCCAGCAGTTTACCCGTTGGGGTGAACACTGAAGCTTTCTTT.

The chain employs TRBV7-2 and TRBJ1-2, with 7 bases aligning to TRBD1. Per the germline V gene, CDR1 is SGHTA and CDR2 is FQGNSA. The trim removed 0 bases at V and 3 bases at J, leaving 1 base unmatched. The CDR3 runs 14 residues. The CDR3 bases are TGTGCCAGCAGCTTAGCAGGGGGCGACTATGGCTACACCTTC. Translated, it gives CASSLAGGDYGYTF.

This clone was counted a single time. V and J are TRBV5-1 and TRBJ2-5, with TRBD2 matching over 11 bases. V lost 0 bases, J lost 4 bases, and 5 bases stayed unmatched. CDR3 size: 16 residues. Germline assignment: CDR1 SGHRS and CDR2 YFSETQ. The CDR3 DNA is TGCGCCAGCAGCTTGGCCACTAGCGGGGGTCGAGAGACCCAGTACTTC. It specifies CASSLATSGGRETQYF. Filled out from reference TRBV5-1 and TRBJ2-5, the complete variable domain reads KAGVTQTPRYLIKTRGQQVTLSCSPISGHRSVSWYQQTPGQGLQFLFEYFSETQRNKGNFPGRFSGRQFSNSRSEMNVSTLELGDSALYLCASSLATSGGRETQYFGPGTRLLVL.

In this sample, this clone turned up once. The genes are TRBV4-3 and TRBJ2-3; 8 bases map to TRBD1. The CDR3 sequence is 18 residues long. Trimming removed 1 base from V and 2 bases from J; junction bases left unmatched: 11. Germline loops: CDR1 LGHNA, CDR2 YSLEER. The CDR3 DNA sequence: TGCGCCAGCAGCCAAGCTATAGTTTGGGACAGGCCCACAGATACGCAGTATTTT. It translates to CASSQAIVWDRPTDTQYF.

CDR3 DNA sequence: TGTGCTAGTGGTTTGGTACTGGGGCAGAAGAGCCCCTACGAGCAGTACTTC. It translates to CASGLVLGQKSPYEQYF. The chain has TRBV12-5 and TRBJ2-7; a possible D gene is TRBD1 (5 bases). The ends were cut back, 0 bases at V and 2 bases at J, with 17 bases in the middle. Germline CDR1 is LGHNT and CDR2 is FRNRAP. The CDR3 loop spans 17 amino acids.

The chain is built from TRBV7-8 and TRBJ1-5, with D possibly matching TRBD1 (5 bases). Germline V CDR1 and CDR2: SGHVS, FQNEAQ. Between the trimmed V and J ends, which lost 4 bases and 7 bases, there was a span of 17 bases. There are 15 residues in the CDR3. CDR3 DNA sequence: TGTGCCAGCAGCTCCAGGACCGGCTGGGGGCAGCCCCAGCATTTT. Translating gives CASSSRTGWGQPQHF.

The V gene is TRBV19, the J gene TRBJ1-2; D uncertain. The CDR3 runs 12 residues. Trimming left V 5 bases short and J 8 bases short, with 12 bases between. Germline CDR1 LNHDA, CDR2 SQIVND (reference sequence). The CDR3 loop is CASSSGFTGYTF. The CDR3 DNA follows: TGTGCCAGTAGTTCGGGGTTTACGGGCTACACCTTC.

This clone was recorded once. The V and J genes are TRBV5-1 and TRBJ1-1; TRBD1 is a possible D gene (6 bases). Per the germline V gene, CDR1 is SGHRS and CDR2 is YFSETQ. The CDR3 runs 15 residues. Trimming pared 4 bases from V and 3 bases from J, leaving 16 bases between. Written as DNA, the CDR3 is TGCGCCAGCAGCCCTCCCAGGGGAGTGGACACTGAAGCTTTCTTT. This encodes CASSPPRGVDTEAFF.